This entry concerns a single T cell receptor (beta chain). As yet, its antigen is unknown. The data were obtained in a study of early stage breast cancer tumors. Across the whole study: Among approximately 12 ER+/PR+/HER2- tumors, eight were ductal, four lobular. Study outcomes and limitations: Comparing each tissue with blood distinguished tumor from normal in 14 of 16 patients. Bulk DNA sequencing of unsorted cells missed chain pairing and markers. Compared with adjacent normal breast tissue, tumors showed 2 to 3-fold greater T cell density and higher clonality.

The ends lost 6 bases at V and 7 bases at J; junction bases unmatched: 9. This CDR3 contains 15 residues. CDR1 is SEHNR and CDR2 is FQNEAQ in the germline V gene (reference sequence). Produced via immunoSEQ multiplex PCR; TCRdb's table is partial and in-frame only. Of tens of thousands of clones in the sample, 65% to 75% were seen once. This sequence originates from a person aged 60 to 70 with breast cancer. The sample comprised blood. This chain links TRBV7-9 with TRBJ1-6; 7 positions match TRBD1. As DNA, the CDR3 is TGTGCCAGCAGACGGCGAGGGGGCTTAAATTCACCCCTCCACTTT. This codes for CASRRRGGLNSPLHF. Combining the CDR3 with reference TRBV7-9 and TRBJ1-6 gives the whole variable domain DTGVSQNPRHKITKRGQNVTFRCDPISEHNRLYWYRQTLGQGPEFLTYFQNEAQLEKSRLLSDRFSAERPKGSFSTLEIQRTEQGDSAMYLCASRRRGGLNSPLHFGNGTRLTVT.